This note documents a single T cell receptor (beta chain) sequence. This receptor's antigen is unknown. Early differentiated memory cells that were CCR7+ PD-1+ TIGIT+ and showed dysfunctional, exhausted-like traits were classified as progenitor exhausted-like memory CD8+ T cells (TPEX). Peripheral blood mononuclear cells were isolated from healthy donor buffy coats by density gradient separation. Negative magnetic separation using EasySep or MojoSort CD8+ T cell isolation kits was how the study enriched total CD8+ T cells. For each subset, total RNA was extracted using an RNeasy Mini Kit from duplicate vials of some 150,000 sorted CD8+ T cells. PBMCs were used either fresh or after cryopreservation in fetal bovine serum containing roughly 9.1% DMSO. Fluorescence-activated cell sorting on a FACSAria III was used to sort the CD8+ T cell subsets to purity. CDR1 and CDR2 are read off the germline V gene (reference sequence) as DFQATT and SNEGSKA. The CDR3 measures 12 amino acids from cysteine to phenylalanine. Nucleotide data are not available.

These reads were obtained on a NextSeq 550. A Human TCR Profiling Kit was used to prepare UMI-labeled 5' RACE TCRbeta libraries. Every TCRbeta library was prepared in parallel with an identical number of PCR cycles. The authors' pipeline ran thus. The number of functional CDR3beta clonotypes in each TCRbeta library ranged from roughly 2,800 to 20,000. MIGEC 1.2.9 was used for UMI extraction and consensus assembly, with at least three reads per UMI being required. In-frame CDR3beta repertoires were extracted with MiXCR 3.0.3. Diversity metrics were computed in VDJtools 1.2.1 after downsampling each sample to 42,000 randomly selected UMIs. For each sample pair, the repertoire overlap metrics D, R and F2 were calculated in VDJtools using the top 3,000 clones. The reads were reprocessed in TCRdb, with one entry per CDR3 protein sequence and no accompanying DNA. These V and J calls rely on TCRdb rather than the paper's analysis. This sample's clone table shows about 5,800 distinct CDR3 sequences. The top ten clonotypes cover 15% to 20% of the sample.

The source of the sample is a study of human CD8 memory T cell subsets (dated by TCRdb to the early 2020s). Study-level background: To assess how stem-like (TSTEM), progenitor exhausted-like (TPEX) and effector memory CD8+ T cell subsets are clonally related, the TCRbeta repertoires of these three subsets were compared. TCRbeta repertoires were obtained from about 6 donors, each contributing TSTEM, TPEX and effector memory subsets.

Beyond this particular receptor, the publication reports: TSTEM and TPEX subsets showed similarly high normalized Shannon-Wiener diversity, whereas effector memory subsets were comparatively less diverse. Only TCRbeta chains were sequenced, and repertoire comparisons were based on a handful of donors, with testing performed by paired t-tests and Bonferroni correction. Both stem-like subsets shared clonotypes with effector memory cells, but TSTEM and TPEX repertoires overlapped minimally, suggesting distinct antigen spectra. Chao1 estimates suggested greater repertoire diversity in TSTEM than in TPEX subsets, potentially reflecting a broader range of specificities.

The chain uses TRBV20-1 and TRBJ1-2; without DNA, the TCRdb call of TRBD1 cannot be checked. Material: CD8+ T cells from PBMCs. This clonotype originated in a human donor in good health. CDR3 reads: CSAPRGVYGYTF.